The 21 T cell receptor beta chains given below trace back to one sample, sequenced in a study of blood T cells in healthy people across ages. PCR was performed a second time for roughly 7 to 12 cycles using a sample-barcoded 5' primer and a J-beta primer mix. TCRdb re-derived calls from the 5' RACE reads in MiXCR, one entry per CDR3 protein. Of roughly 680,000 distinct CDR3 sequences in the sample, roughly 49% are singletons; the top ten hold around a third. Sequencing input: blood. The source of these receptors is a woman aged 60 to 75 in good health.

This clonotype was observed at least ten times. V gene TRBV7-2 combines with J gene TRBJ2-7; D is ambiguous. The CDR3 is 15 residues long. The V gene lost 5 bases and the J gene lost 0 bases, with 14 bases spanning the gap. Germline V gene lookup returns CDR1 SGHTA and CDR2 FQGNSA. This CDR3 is CASSVDSLSSYEQYF. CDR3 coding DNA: TGTGCCAGCAGCGTAGACTCTTTGAGCTCCTACGAGCAGTACTTC.

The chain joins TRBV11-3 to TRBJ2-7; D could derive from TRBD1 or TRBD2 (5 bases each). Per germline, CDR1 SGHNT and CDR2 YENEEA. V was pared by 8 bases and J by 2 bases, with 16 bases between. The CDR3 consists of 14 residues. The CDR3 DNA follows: TGTGCCAGCCAACGGGACCGCAGAACCTACGAGCAGTACTTC. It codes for CASQRDRRTYEQYF.

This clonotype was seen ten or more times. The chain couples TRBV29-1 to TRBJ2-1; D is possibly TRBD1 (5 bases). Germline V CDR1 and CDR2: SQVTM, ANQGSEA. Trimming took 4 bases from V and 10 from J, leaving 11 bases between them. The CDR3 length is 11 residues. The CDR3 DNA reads TGCAGCGTTGCCCTTAACAGGGAGCAGTTCTTC. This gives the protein CSVALNREQFF.

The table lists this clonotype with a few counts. CDR3 residues: CSVGRQTPGNYGYTF. DNA for the CDR3: TGCAGCGTTGGTCGACAGACTCCGGGCAACTATGGCTACACCTTC. V gene TRBV29-1 combines with J gene TRBJ1-2; maybe TRBD1 (5 bases). Germline CDR1 and CDR2: SQVTM and ANQGSEA. V dropped 4 bases and J dropped 2 bases, with 17 bases sitting between them. This CDR3 has 15 residues.

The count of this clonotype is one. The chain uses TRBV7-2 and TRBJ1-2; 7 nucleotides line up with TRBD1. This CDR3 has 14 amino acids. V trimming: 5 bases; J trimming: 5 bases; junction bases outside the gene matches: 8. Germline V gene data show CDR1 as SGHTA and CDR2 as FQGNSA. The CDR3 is CASSRTGSSYGYTF. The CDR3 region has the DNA TGTGCCAGCAGCCGGACAGGCTCGTCGTATGGCTACACCTTC.

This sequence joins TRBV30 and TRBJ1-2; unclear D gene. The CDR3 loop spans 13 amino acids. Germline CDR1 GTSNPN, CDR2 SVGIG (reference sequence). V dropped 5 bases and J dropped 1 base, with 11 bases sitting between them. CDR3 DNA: TGTGCCTGGGGCGAACGGGTTAACTATGGCTACACCTTC. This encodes CAWGERVNYGYTF.

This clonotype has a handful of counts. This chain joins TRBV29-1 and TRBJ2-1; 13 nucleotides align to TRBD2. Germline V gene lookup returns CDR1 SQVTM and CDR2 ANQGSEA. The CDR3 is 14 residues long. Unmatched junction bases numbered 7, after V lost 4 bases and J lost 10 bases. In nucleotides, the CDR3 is TGCAGCGTTGGTCCGGGACTAGCGGGGCGAGAGCAGTTCTTC. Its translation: CSVGPGLAGREQFF.

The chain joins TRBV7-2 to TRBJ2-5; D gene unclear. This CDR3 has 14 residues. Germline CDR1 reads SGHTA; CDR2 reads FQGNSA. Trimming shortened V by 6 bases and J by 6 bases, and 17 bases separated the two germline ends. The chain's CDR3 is CASRNWGGEQTQYF. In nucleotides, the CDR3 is TGTGCCAGCAGAAATTGGGGTGGGGAACAGACCCAGTACTTC.

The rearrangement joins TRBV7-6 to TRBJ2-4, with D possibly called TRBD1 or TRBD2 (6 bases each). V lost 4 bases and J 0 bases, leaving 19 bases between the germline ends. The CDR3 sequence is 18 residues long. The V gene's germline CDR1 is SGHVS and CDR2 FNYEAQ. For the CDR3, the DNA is TGTGCCAGCAGCTCCAGCGAGGGGGGAGCACTAGCCAAAAACATTCAGTACTTC. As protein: CASSSSEGGALAKNIQYF.

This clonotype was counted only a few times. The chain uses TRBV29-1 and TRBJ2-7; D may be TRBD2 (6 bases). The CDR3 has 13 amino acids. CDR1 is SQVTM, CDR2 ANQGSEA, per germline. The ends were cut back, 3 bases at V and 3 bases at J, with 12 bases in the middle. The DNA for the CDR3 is TGCAGCGTTGATTATGGAGGGCGCTACGAGCAGTACTTC. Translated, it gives CSVDYGGRYEQYF.

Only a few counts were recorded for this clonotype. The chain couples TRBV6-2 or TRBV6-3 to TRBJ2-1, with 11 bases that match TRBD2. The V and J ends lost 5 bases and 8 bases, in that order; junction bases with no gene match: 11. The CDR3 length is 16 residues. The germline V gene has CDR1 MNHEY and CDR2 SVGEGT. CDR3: CASSPARLAGGYEQFF. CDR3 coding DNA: TGTGCCAGCAGTCCCGCAAGGCTAGCGGGAGGTTATGAGCAGTTCTTC.

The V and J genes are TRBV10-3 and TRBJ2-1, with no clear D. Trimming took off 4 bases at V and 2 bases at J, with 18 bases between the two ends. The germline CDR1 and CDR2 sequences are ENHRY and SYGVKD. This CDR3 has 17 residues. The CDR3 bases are TGTGCCATCAGTGCCTCGAAAGTTGGAGTGGCCTACAATGAGCAGTTCTTC. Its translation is CAISASKVGVAYNEQFF.

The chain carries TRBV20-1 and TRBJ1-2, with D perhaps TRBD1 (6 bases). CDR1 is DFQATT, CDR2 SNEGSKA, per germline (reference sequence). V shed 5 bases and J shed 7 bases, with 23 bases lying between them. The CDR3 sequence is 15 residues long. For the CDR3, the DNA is TGCAGTGCTCCCGACCCCCGACAGGACCTATTTGGCTACACCTTC. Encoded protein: CSAPDPRQDLFGYTF.

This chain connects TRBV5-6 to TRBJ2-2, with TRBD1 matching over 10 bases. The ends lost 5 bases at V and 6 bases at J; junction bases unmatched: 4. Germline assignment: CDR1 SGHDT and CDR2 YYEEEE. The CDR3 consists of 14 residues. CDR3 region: CASRRGQGAGELFF. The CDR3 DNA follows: TGTGCCAGCAGACGAGGACAGGGGGCCGGGGAGCTGTTTTTT.

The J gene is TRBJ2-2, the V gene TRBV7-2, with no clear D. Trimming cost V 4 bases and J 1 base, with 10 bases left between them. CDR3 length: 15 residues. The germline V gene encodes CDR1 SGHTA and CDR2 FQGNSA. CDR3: CASSSQRLNTGELFF. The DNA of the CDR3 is TGTGCCAGCAGCTCGCAAAGACTGAACACCGGGGAGCTGTTTTTT. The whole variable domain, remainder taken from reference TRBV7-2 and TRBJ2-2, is GAGVSQSPSNKVTEKGKDVELRCDPISGHTALYWYRQSLGQGLEFLIYFQGNSAPDKSGLPSDRFSAERTGGSVSTLTIQRTQQEDSAVYLCASSSQRLNTGELFFGEGSRLTVL.

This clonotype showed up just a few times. The CDR3 reads CASSVPTDRGTDTQYF. CDR3 sequence (DNA): TGTGCCAGCAGCGTACCGACGGACAGAGGCACAGATACGCAGTATTTT. This sequence joins TRBV9 and TRBJ2-3; tentatively, D is TRBD1 (6 bases). The CDR3 is 16 residues long. Per the germline V gene, CDR1 is SGDLS and CDR2 is YYNGEE. Between the trimmed V and J ends, which lost 1 base and 1 base, there was a span of 13 bases.

CDR3 loop: CASSYSTSEKQAYQETQFF. The CDR3 coding sequence is TGTGCCAGCAGTTATTCGACTAGCGAAAAACAAGCGTACCAAGAGACCCAGTTCTTC. The rearrangement links TRBV6-2 or TRBV6-3 to TRBJ2-5; 8 bases match TRBD2. Judging by the DNA end, TRBJ2-1 fits better; the J call may be wrong. The CDR3 contains 19 residues. The germline gives CDR1 MNHEY, CDR2 SVGEGT.

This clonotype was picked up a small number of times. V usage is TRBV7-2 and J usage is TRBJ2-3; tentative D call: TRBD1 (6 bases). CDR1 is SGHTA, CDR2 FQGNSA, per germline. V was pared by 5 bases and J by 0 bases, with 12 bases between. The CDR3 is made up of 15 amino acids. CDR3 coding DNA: TGTGCCAGCAGCATGACAGGTTCTAGCACAGATACGCAGTATTTT. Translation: CASSMTGSSTDTQYF.

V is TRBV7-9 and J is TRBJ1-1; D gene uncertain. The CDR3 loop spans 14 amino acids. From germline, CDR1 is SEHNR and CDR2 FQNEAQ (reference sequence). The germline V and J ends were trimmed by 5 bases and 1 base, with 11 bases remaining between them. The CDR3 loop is CASSPGRKNTEAFF. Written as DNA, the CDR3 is TGTGCCAGCAGCCCCGGACGGAAGAACACTGAAGCTTTCTTT.

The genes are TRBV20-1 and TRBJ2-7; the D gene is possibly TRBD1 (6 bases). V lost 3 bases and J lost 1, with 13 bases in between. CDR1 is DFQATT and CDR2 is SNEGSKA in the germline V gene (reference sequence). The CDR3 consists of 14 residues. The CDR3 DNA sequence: TGCAGTGCTAGTTCTGGGGGCACGTCCTACGAGCAGTACTTC. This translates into CSASSGGTSYEQYF.

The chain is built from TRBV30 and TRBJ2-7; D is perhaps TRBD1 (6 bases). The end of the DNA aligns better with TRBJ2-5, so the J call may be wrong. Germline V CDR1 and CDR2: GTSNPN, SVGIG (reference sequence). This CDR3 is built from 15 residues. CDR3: CAWSVGQLLGETQYF. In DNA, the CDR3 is TGTGCCTGGAGTGTAGGACAGCTGCTAGGGGAGACCCAGTACTTC.